The rows below give T cell receptor beta chains drawn from one sample of a study of T cells in Graves' hyperthyroidism and ophthalmopathy. One entry per CDR3 protein, called by TCRdb with MiXCR from the multiplex PCR reads. The table lists over 700,000 distinct CDR3 sequences, approximately 18% of them singletons. Sequencing was performed on blood. The receptor set was obtained from a woman between 45 and 60 years old with Graves' hyperthyroidism that later progressed to Graves' ophthalmopathy. CDR3s include the opening cysteine and the closing phenylalanine or tryptophan. The order of the fields is J gene, CDR3 length, V gene, clone size, D gene, CDR3 protein, CDR3 DNA. The D gene is left open where the match is weak. Not all rows give a size; the values are once, few, many and, for expanded clones, a class.

TRBJ1-6 16 TRBV11-2 many - CASSLDSRGAGSPLHF TGTGCCAGCAGCTTAGATAGTAGGGGAGCTGGTTCACCCCTCCACTTT
TRBJ2-4 14 TRBV12-3/TRBV12-4 many - CASSSQRGRHIQYF TGTGCCAGCAGTTCCCAAAGGGGCAGGCACATTCAGTACTTC
TRBJ1-2 12 TRBV12-3/TRBV12-4 few - CASTDSYYGYTF TGTGCCAGCACGGACAGTTACTATGGCTACACCTTC
TRBJ1-6 17 TRBV5-1 many - CASSLDPDSSYNSPLHF TGCGCCAGCAGCTTGGACCCGGACAGCTCCTATAATTCACCCCTCCACTTT
TRBJ1-2 16 TRBV11-2 few - CASSLDSKFSNYGYTF TGTGCCAGCAGCTTAGATTCGAAGTTCTCTAACTATGGCTACACCTTC
TRBJ1-6 16 TRBV6-1 - - CASSEPRTRYNSPLHF TGTGCCAGCAGTGAGCCCCGGACGCGTTATAATTCACCCCTCCACTTT
TRBJ1-5 14 TRBV6-1 - - CATTLFDSNQPQHF TGTGCCACAACGTTATTCGACAGCAATCAGCCCCAGCATTTT
TRBJ2-6 18 TRBV19 - TRBD1 CASSGRGQGKPGANVLTF TGTGCCAGTAGTGGAAGAGGACAGGGCAAGCCTGGGGCCAACGTCCTGACTTTC
TRBJ1-6 20 TRBV27 - - CASSPRRAYNKRSYNSPLHF TGTGCCAGCAGTCCTCGGAGGGCCTACAATAAACGCTCCTATAATTCACCCCTCCACTTT
TRBJ1-1 15 TRBV18 - - CASSPPGNLNTEAFF TGTGCCAGCTCACCACCTGGGAATCTGAACACTGAAGCTTTCTTT
TRBJ2-1 13 TRBV24-1 - - CATRENGGQKQFF TGTGCCACCCGAGAGAACGGGGGGCAGAAGCAGTTCTTC
TRBJ1-6 14 TRBV20-1 - - CSARRDQYNSPLHF TGCAGTGCAAGACGGGACCAATATAATTCACCCCTCCACTTT
TRBJ1-5 14 TRBV29-1 - TRBD1 CSVRQGASNQPQHF TGCAGCGTCCGACAGGGGGCCAGCAATCAGCCCCAGCATTTT
TRBJ2-1 15 TRBV7-8 - - CASSLVDTGYNEQFF TGTGCCAGCAGCCTCGTAGATACGGGGTACAATGAGCAGTTCTTC
TRBJ2-2 15 TRBV7-9 - - CASLSEDTWIGELFF TGTGCCAGCCTAAGTGAAGACACTTGGATCGGGGAGCTGTTTTTT
TRBJ2-3 16 TRBV7-6 few TRBD2 CASSDVAGGQTDTQYF TGTGCCAGCAGCGATGTAGCGGGGGGGCAAACAGATACGCAGTATTTT
TRBJ2-2 15 TRBV12-3/TRBV12-4 - - CASSQPLGNTGELFF TGTGCCAGCAGCCAACCCCTGGGGAACACCGGGGAGCTGTTTTTT
TRBJ2-2 14 TRBV2 many TRBD1 CASKGQVNTGELFF TGTGCCAGCAAAGGACAGGTGAACACCGGGGAGCTGTTTTTT
TRBJ2-3 17 TRBV6-5 few - CASSLILQVTGTDTQYF TGTGCCAGCAGCTTAATACTACAGGTGACAGGAACAGATACGCAGTATTTT
TRBJ1-6 17 TRBV2 - - CASSERGQAAYNSPLHF TGTGCCAGCAGTGAAAGAGGCCAGGCGGCTTATAATTCACCCCTCCACTTT
TRBJ2-5 12 TRBV20-1 - - CSARDFRKTQYF TGCAGTGCTAGAGATTTTAGGAAGACCCAGTACTTC
TRBJ2-5 15 TRBV11-2 many TRBD1 CASSDGQEVRETQYF TGTGCCAGCAGCGATGGACAGGAGGTCCGTGAGACCCAGTACTTC
TRBJ2-1 13 TRBV7-3 many - CASSLTLGSEQFF TGTGCCAGCAGCTTAACGCTGGGAAGCGAGCAGTTCTTC
TRBJ1-2 15 TRBV6-1 many TRBD1 CASSEEGTGGHGYTF TGTGCCAGCAGTGAAGAAGGGACAGGGGGCCATGGCTACACCTTC
TRBJ2-7 13 TRBV20-1 - - CSATDRGIDEQYF TGCAGTGCTACTGACAGAGGCATCGACGAGCAGTACTTC
TRBJ2-7 14 TRBV29-1 once TRBD2 CSVRLREGLGEQYF TGCAGCGTCCGGTTACGGGAGGGGCTAGGCGAGCAGTACTTC
TRBJ1-2 14 TRBV20-1 - - CSAPRSREDYGYTF TGCAGTGCGCCTCGGAGCAGGGAGGACTATGGCTACACCTTC
TRBJ1-1 16 TRBV7-8 many TRBD1 CATRGGTGLLGTEAFF TGTGCCACCCGGGGGGGGACAGGTCTATTGGGCACTGAAGCTTTCTTT
TRBJ1-2 13 TRBV6-1 - TRBD1 CASSADRLGGYTF TGTGCCAGCAGTGCGGACAGGCTTGGGGGCTACACCTTC
TRBJ2-3 15 TRBV12-3/TRBV12-4 - - CASSSGVRGTDTQYF TGTGCCAGCAGTTCAGGGGTGCGGGGCACAGATACGCAGTATTTT
TRBJ1-3 15 TRBV7-2 many TRBD1 CASSLQGAFGNTIYF TGTGCCAGCAGCTTACAGGGGGCTTTTGGAAACACCATATATTTT
TRBJ2-1 16 TRBV9 few TRBD2 CATGTYSGGPYNEQFF TGTGCCACGGGGACTTATAGCGGGGGGCCCTACAATGAGCAGTTCTTC
TRBJ2-7 13 TRBV7-7 - - CASSLGMAYEQYF TGTGCTAGCAGCTTAGGGATGGCCTACGAGCAGTACTTC
TRBJ2-3 17 TRBV24-1 few TRBD2 CATSESGTSGLGDTQYF TGTGCCACCAGTGAATCCGGGACTAGCGGCCTCGGGGATACGCAGTATTTT
TRBJ2-1 15 TRBV2 few - CASRLGDSPSNEQFF TGTGCCAGCAGGCTGGGTGACTCTCCGAGCAATGAGCAGTTCTTC
TRBJ1-5 12 TRBV20-1 few - CSAPYSNQPQHF TGCAGTGCCCCGTATAGCAATCAGCCCCAGCATTTT